Each of the 20 T cell receptor beta chains below was sequenced from the same sample in a study of blood T cell repertoires in COVID-19. Sequenced by immunoSEQ multiplex PCR; TCRdb stores in-frame clones only, minus some. This sample has about 82,000 clones, with around four fifths found just once. The sequencing input was peripheral blood. Receptors originate from a woman aged 55-70 years with acute or convalescent COVID-19.

The genes are TRBV4-2 and TRBJ1-2, with D unclear. The CDR3 covers 16 residues. Germline V lookup: CDR1 LGHNA, CDR2 YNFKEQ. V was cut by 0 bases and J by 1 base, with 12 bases left in between. This CDR3 reads CASSQDAAAFNYGYTF. CDR3 DNA sequence: TGTGCCAGCAGCCAAGATGCGGCAGCTTTTAACTATGGCTACACCTTC.

The genes are TRBV5-1 and TRBJ2-5; TRBD2 agrees at 9 bases. Trimming took 6 bases from V and 7 from J; bases not matched to a gene: 19. The germline V gene has CDR1 SGHRS and CDR2 YFSETQ. The CDR3 length is 17 residues. CDR3 bases: TGCGCCAGCATGGAGGGTGTTAGCGGGAGCGCCACTGGGACCCAGTACTTC. Translating it yields CASMEGVSGSATGTQYF.

The J gene is TRBJ2-3, the V gene TRBV5-1; 12 bases map to TRBD2. CDR1 SGHRS and CDR2 YFSETQ come from the germline V gene. The CDR3 loop spans 16 amino acids. J was trimmed by 2 bases and V by 4 bases; bases with no gene match: 5. The CDR3 loop is CASSEGLAGHTDTQYF. The CDR3 DNA reads TGCGCCAGCAGCGAAGGACTAGCGGGGCACACAGATACGCAGTATTTT.

This rearrangement joins TRBV27 to TRBJ1-2; D uncertain. Trimming shortened V by 3 bases and J by 7 bases, and 15 bases separated the two germline ends. Germline lookup yields CDR1 MNHEY and CDR2 SMNVEV (reference sequence). This CDR3 is built from 14 residues. The CDR3 loop reads CASSFSGYLSGYTF. The CDR3 DNA reads TGTGCCAGCAGTTTTTCGGGGTATCTAAGTGGCTACACCTTC.

Comment on this clone: A much bigger clone sits one base away, suggesting this may be a read error. The chain carries TRBV11-2 and TRBJ1-6; 7 nucleotides agree with TRBD1. The CDR3 extends over 15 amino acids. V dropped 0 bases and J dropped 6; count of bases not matched to a gene: 2. The germline gives CDR1 SGHAT, CDR2 FQNNGV. The DNA of the CDR3 is TGTGCCAGCAGCTTAGAGGGACAGCCTAATTCACCCCTCCACTTT. Its protein is CASSLEGQPNSPLHF.

The chain combines TRBV6-2 or TRBV6-3 with TRBJ1-5, with D tentatively TRBD1 (6 bases). With 2 bases removed from V and 3 bases from J, the gap between germline ends came to 11 bases. Germline loops: CDR1 MNHEY, CDR2 SVGEGT. The CDR3 runs to 15 residues. In DNA form, the CDR3 reads TGTGCCAGCAGTTACGCCAGGGGACACAATCAGCCCCAGCATTTT. Amino acid sequence: CASSYARGHNQPQHF.

J is TRBJ1-1 and V is TRBV11-3, with 9 nucleotides matching TRBD1. V was clipped by 2 bases and J by 3 bases; unmatched bases: 1. The CDR3 is made up of 14 amino acids. Germline CDR1 reads SGHNT; CDR2 reads YENEEA. This CDR3 is CASSLTGGYTEAFF. DNA for the CDR3: TGTGCCAGCAGCTTAACAGGGGGCTACACTGAAGCTTTCTTT. The entire variable domain, with the rest obtained from reference TRBV11-3 and TRBJ1-1, is as follows: EAGVVQSPRYKIIEKKQPVAFWCNPISGHNTLYWYLQNLGQGPELLIRYENEEAVDDSQLPKDRFSAERLKGVDSTLKIQPAELGDSAVYLCASSLTGGYTEAFFGQGTRLTVV.

The chain combines TRBV6-2 or TRBV6-3 with TRBJ1-5; 7 nucleotides agree with TRBD1. Looked up from germline, CDR1 is MNHEY and CDR2 is SVGEGT. The CDR3 is made up of 13 amino acids. V was clipped by 4 bases and J by 6 bases; unmatched bases: 3. The CDR3 region is CASSFGTAQPQHF. The DNA for the CDR3 is TGTGCCAGCAGTTTCGGGACAGCTCAGCCCCAGCATTTT.

This rearrangement joins TRBV5-1 to TRBJ2-2; D gene uncertain. Germline loops: CDR1 SGHRS, CDR2 YFSETQ. This CDR3 has 13 residues. Trimming shortened V by 4 bases and J by 6 bases, and 10 bases separated the two germline ends. The CDR3 sequence is CASSPDRAGELFF. The CDR3 DNA sequence: TGCGCCAGCAGCCCAGACCGGGCCGGGGAGCTGTTTTTT. Together with reference TRBV5-1 and TRBJ2-2, the CDR3 gives the full variable domain: KAGVTQTPRYLIKTRGQQVTLSCSPISGHRSVSWYQQTPGQGLQFLFEYFSETQRNKGNFPGRFSGRQFSNSRSEMNVSTLELGDSALYLCASSPDRAGELFFGEGSRLTVL.

The chain couples TRBV6-5 to TRBJ2-3; maybe TRBD2 (6 bases). CDR1 and CDR2 (germline): MNHEY, SVGAGI. Between the trimmed V and J ends, which lost 4 bases and 6 bases, there was a span of 20 bases. The CDR3 length is 16 residues. The CDR3 region is CASSFPHGSVGDTQYF. The CDR3 nucleotides are TGTGCCAGCAGTTTCCCTCACGGGAGCGTGGGGGATACGCAGTATTTT.

The rearrangement joins TRBV2 to TRBJ2-7; 8 nucleotides align to TRBD2. Germline assignment: CDR1 SNHLY and CDR2 FYNNEI. V gave up 8 bases and J gave up 0 bases; unmatched junction bases: 12. The CDR3 is 16 amino acids. CDR3 DNA sequence: TGTGCCAGCGGGAGACTAACTAGCGGTAGCTCCTACGAGCAGTACTTC. Translated, it gives CASGRLTSGSSYEQYF. The full variable domain, in which reference TRBV2 and TRBJ2-7 provide the parts outside the CDR3, is EPEVTQTPSHQVTQMGQEVILRCVPISNHLYFYWYRQILGQKVEFLVSFYNNEISEKSEIFDDQFSVERPDGSNFTLKIRSTKLEDSAMYFCASGRLTSGSSYEQYFGPGTRLTVT.

The chain uses TRBV19 and TRBJ1-5; 7 bases agree with TRBD1. In germline, CDR1 is LNHDA, CDR2 SQIVND (reference sequence). CDR3 length equals 17 residues. Germline trimming cut 0 bases from V and 5 bases from J; bases unmatched to any gene: 10. As DNA, the CDR3 is TGTGCCAGTAGTATAGAGCGGGGACTTAGGGGGCATCAGCCCCAGCATTTT. Encoded protein: CASSIERGLRGHQPQHF.

V and J are TRBV11-3 and TRBJ2-1; no clear D gene. CDR1 is SGHNT, CDR2 YENEEA, per germline. Deletions cut 0 bases from V and 9 bases from J, with 9 bases between. The CDR3 extends over 13 amino acids. The DNA for the CDR3 is TGTGCCAGCAGCTTAGATCCAAGCACTGAGCAGTTCTTC. This codes for CASSLDPSTEQFF.

V and J are TRBV7-9 and TRBJ1-6; 9 bases agree with TRBD1. Germline V gives CDR1 SEHNR, CDR2 FQNEAQ (reference sequence). V lost 3 bases and J lost 8; bases outside the gene matches: 2. The length of the CDR3 is 14 residues. CDR3 coding DNA: TGTGCCAGCAGCTTGACAGGGGGACATTCACCCCTCCACTTT. Amino acids: CASSLTGGHSPLHF.

The chain recombines TRBV13 with TRBJ1-2; D is undetermined. The germline gives CDR1 PRHDT, CDR2 FYEKMQ (reference sequence). The CDR3 has 13 amino acids. Trimming took off 0 bases at V and 4 bases at J, with 6 bases between the two ends. This CDR3 reads CASSLGGSYGYTF. The CDR3 DNA is TGTGCCAGCAGCTTAGGCGGGTCCTATGGCTACACCTTC.

The V and J genes are TRBV27 and TRBJ1-4; TRBD1 might be the D (6 bases). The germline V and J ends were trimmed by 4 bases and 3 bases, with 12 bases remaining between them. The germline CDR1 and CDR2 sequences are MNHEY and SMNVEV (reference sequence). This CDR3 comprises 15 residues. CDR3 DNA sequence: TGTGCCAGCAGTTCCTACAGGGCGGCTAATGAAAAACTGTTTTTT. Protein sequence: CASSSYRAANEKLFF.

V is TRBV7-9 and J is TRBJ2-7; D ambiguous. V was clipped by 1 base and J by 2 bases, with 9 bases between them. The CDR3 has 14 residues. From germline, CDR1 is SEHNR and CDR2 FQNEAQ (reference sequence). The CDR3 nucleotides are TGTGCCAGCAGCTTAGATCCGGAGACCTACGAGCAGTACTTC. This codes for CASSLDPETYEQYF.

With regard to this clone: Other nucleotide sequences in the sample specify the same CDR3. This sequence joins TRBV5-1 and TRBJ2-7, with 10 bases aligning to TRBD2. The junction had 3 bases not matched to a gene; V was cut back by 0 bases and J by 3 bases. Per germline, CDR1 SGHRS and CDR2 YFSETQ. This CDR3 comprises 15 residues. The CDR3 region has the DNA TGCGCCAGCAGCTTGGTCGCTAGCGGGAGCTACGAGCAGTACTTC. Its translation: CASSLVASGSYEQYF.

This chain joins TRBV12-3 or TRBV12-4 and TRBJ1-2; D possibly corresponds to TRBD1 (5 bases). CDR3 size: 11 residues. V was pared by 8 bases and J by 8 bases, with 12 bases between. The CDR3 DNA is TGTGCCAGCTCCTACAGGCGGGGCTACACCTTC. Its protein product is CASSYRRGYTF.

The rearrangement joins TRBV10-3 to TRBJ2-2, with 7 bases lining up with TRBD2. With V trimmed by 3 bases and J by 0 bases, 1 base remained unmatched. The germline V gene encodes CDR1 ENHRY and CDR2 SYGVKD. This CDR3 has 15 amino acids. The CDR3 sequence: CAISDGGANTGELFF. The CDR3 DNA sequence: TGTGCCATCAGTGATGGGGGGGCGAACACCGGGGAGCTGTTTTTT.